This T cell receptor beta chain came from a study of human CD8 memory T cell subsets. Study-wide findings and caveats: Similar levels of high diversity, measured as normalized Shannon-Wiener diversity, were found in stem-like memory and precursor exhausted T cells, which was not the case for effector memory cells. Stem-like memory T cell repertoires overlapped minimally with precursor exhausted T cell repertoires.

It was negative magnetic separation that enriched the total CD8+ T cells. UMI-labeled 5' RACE was used to make TCR beta libraries. In the original analysis: Whichever TCR beta library was examined, it held between roughly 2,800 and 18,000 functional CDR3 beta clonotypes. TCRdb re-called the 5' RACE reads through MiXCR, storing one row per CDR3 protein. TCRdb, not the original authors, processed these V and J calls. The table shows about 7,900 distinct CDR3 sequences, with roughly 3.9% occurring only once. The V and J ends lost 3 bases and 0 bases respectively, with 9 bases between them. Germline V CDR1 and CDR2: SGHRS, YFSETQ. This CDR3 is 14 amino acids long. This clonotype has at least ten counts. Its antigen is currently unknown.

The TCR was taken from a human donor in good health. The V call is TRBV5-1, the J call TRBJ2-5, with D possibly matching TRBD1 (6 bases). Sequenced input: CD8+ T cells from PBMCs. The CDR3 loop is CASSSWTDQETQYF. For the CDR3, the DNA is TGCGCCAGCAGCTCCTGGACAGACCAAGAGACCCAGTACTTC.